One and the same sample provided the 17 T cell receptor beta chains below, sequenced in a study of STAT5B mutations in CD4+ large granular lymphocyte leukemia. The data were produced by immunoSEQ multiplex PCR, yet TCRdb's version contains in-frame clones alone and is incomplete. The data contain some 32,000 clones, around 85% of them singletons. Input material: CD4+ T cells from blood buffy coats. These receptors were taken from a human donor in good health.

The rearrangement links TRBV14 to TRBJ2-1; D is unclear. This CDR3 region has 11 residues. CDR1 SGHDN and CDR2 FVKESK come from the germline V gene. V lost 4 bases, J lost 10 bases, and 8 bases lay in between. The CDR3 coding sequence is TGTGCCAGCAGCCTCGGTAGAGAGCAGTTCTTC. Translating it yields CASSLGREQFF. The full variable domain, with the rest looked up from reference TRBV14 and TRBJ2-1, is EAGVTQFPSHSVIEKGQTVTLRCDPISGHDNLYWYRRVMGKEIKFLLHFVKESKQDESGMPNNRFLAERTGGTYSTLKVQPAELEDSGVYFCASSLGREQFFGPGTRLTVL.

The chain carries TRBV30 and TRBJ1-4; D remains ambiguous. The CDR3 is made up of 14 amino acids. Germline assignment: CDR1 GTSNPN and CDR2 SVGIG (reference sequence). The germline V and J ends were trimmed by 2 bases and 0 bases, with 7 bases remaining between them. The CDR3 DNA reads TGTGCCTGGAGTAGACATACAACTAATGAAAAACTGTTTTTT. It yields the protein CAWSRHTTNEKLFF.

This chain connects TRBV15 to TRBJ2-1; D is possibly TRBD2 (6 bases). Trimming pared 8 bases from V and 2 bases from J, leaving 13 bases between. The CDR3 contains 14 residues. CDR1 LNHNV and CDR2 YYDKDF come from the germline V gene (reference sequence). CDR3 DNA sequence: TGTGCCACCGGGTCTTCTAGCGCCTACAATGAGCAGTTCTTC. Translation: CATGSSSAYNEQFF.

The V gene is TRBV7-8, the J gene TRBJ2-7; D unresolved. Germline loops: CDR1 SGHVS, CDR2 FQNEAQ. The CDR3 loop spans 18 amino acids. V shed 0 bases and J shed 0 bases, with 18 bases lying between them. The CDR3 DNA reads as TGTGCCAGCAGCTTAGCCGCCGTGGGTCCTTCGAGCTCCTACGAGCAGTACTTC. This translates into CASSLAAVGPSSSYEQYF.

The rearrangement uses TRBV30 and TRBJ2-5; D remains ambiguous. V lost 0 bases to trimming and J lost 8 bases, with 13 bases between them. From germline, CDR1 is GTSNPN and CDR2 SVGIG (reference sequence). The CDR3 runs to 13 residues. The CDR3 reads CAWSVGEGDTQYF. DNA for the CDR3: TGTGCCTGGAGTGTAGGAGAAGGTGACACCCAGTACTTC.

The chain has TRBV7-2 and TRBJ2-7, with D uncertain. The CDR3 extends over 12 amino acids. Germline values: CDR1 SGHTA, CDR2 FQGNSA. V dropped 1 base and J dropped 7 bases, with 8 bases sitting between them. CDR3 region: CASSLVGYEQYF. The CDR3 DNA is TGTGCCAGCAGCTTAGTCGGGTATGAGCAGTACTTC.

The chain links TRBV7-9 to TRBJ2-5; D remains unclear. CDR1 is SEHNR, CDR2 FQNEAQ, per germline (reference sequence). This CDR3 is 14 amino acids long. V lost 1 base and J lost 4, with 10 bases in between. CDR3 in amino acids: CASSLEPPVETQYF. CDR3 coding DNA: TGTGCCAGCAGCTTAGAACCGCCAGTAGAGACCCAGTACTTC.

The chain is built from TRBV7-2 and TRBJ2-7, with TRBD1 identical over 9 bases. The ends lost 5 bases at V and 5 bases at J; junction bases unmatched: 10. Germline V lookup: CDR1 SGHTA, CDR2 FQGNSA. The CDR3 consists of 15 residues. The CDR3 loop is CASSITGTGSHEQYF. In DNA, the CDR3 is TGTGCCAGCAGCATAACCGGGACAGGGTCCCACGAGCAGTACTTC.

This chain connects TRBV6-5 to TRBJ1-6; D unresolved. The ends were cut back, 2 bases at V and 7 bases at J, with 12 bases in the middle. This CDR3 contains 15 residues. Germline CDR1 is MNHEY and CDR2 is SVGAGI. DNA for the CDR3: TGTGCCAGCAGTTACAGTGGGCAGGAAAATTCACCCCTCCACTTT. Protein sequence: CASSYSGQENSPLHF.

This clone was seen a few times. The chain carries TRBV12-2 and TRBJ2-1; no DNA check was done on the table's D call, TRBD2. TRBV12-2 is a listed pseudogene. The CDR3 is made up of 16 amino acids. Here the CDR3 reads CASRLGTSITPNEQFF. The CDR3 DNA reads as TGTGCAAGTCGCTTAGGTACTAGCATAACCCCTAATGAGCAGTTCTTC.

This sequence joins TRBV10-3 and TRBJ2-7; TRBD2 aligns across 8 bases. The CDR3 length is 14 residues. V lost 7 bases to trimming and J lost 2 bases; unmatched junction nucleotides: 7. Germline loops: CDR1 ENHRY, CDR2 SYGVKD. The CDR3 loop reads CAINSGLAAYEQYF. For the CDR3, the DNA is TGTGCCATCAACTCCGGACTAGCCGCCTACGAGCAGTACTTC.

The chain combines TRBV5-5 with TRBJ2-2; D is undetermined. The length of the CDR3 is 15 residues. Looked up from germline, CDR1 is SGHKS and CDR2 is YYEKEE (reference sequence). V gave up 0 bases and J gave up 0 bases, with 6 bases separating them. The DNA of the CDR3 is TGTGCCAGCAGCTTGGGCAACCCGAACACCGGGGAGCTGTTTTTT. Its translation: CASSLGNPNTGELFF. Based on the CDR3 plus reference TRBV5-5 and TRBJ2-2, the full variable domain is DAGVTQSPTHLIKTRGQQVTLRCSPISGHKSVSWYQQVLGQGPQFIFQYYEKEERGRGNFPDRFSARQFPNYSSELNVNALLLGDSALYLCASSLGNPNTGELFFGEGSRLTVL.

The chain uses TRBV2 and TRBJ2-3; D is perhaps TRBD1 (5 bases). The CDR3 consists of 14 residues. Trimming shortened V by 8 bases and J by 2 bases, and 14 bases separated the two germline ends. The germline V gene encodes CDR1 SNHLY and CDR2 FYNNEI. The CDR3 region is CASVWTPYTDTQYF. For the CDR3, the DNA is TGTGCCAGCGTATGGACACCTTACACAGATACGCAGTATTTT. Combining the CDR3 with reference TRBV2 and TRBJ2-3 gives the whole variable domain EPEVTQTPSHQVTQMGQEVILRCVPISNHLYFYWYRQILGQKVEFLVSFYNNEISEKSEIFDDQFSVERPDGSNFTLKIRSTKLEDSAMYFCASVWTPYTDTQYFGPGTRLTVL.

The chain is built from TRBV11-1 and TRBJ2-7, with a possible D match to TRBD2 (6 bases). The CDR3 loop spans 16 amino acids. Germline CDR1 is SGHAT and CDR2 is FQDESV (reference sequence). V was pared by 1 base and J by 2 bases, with 15 bases between. The CDR3 loop reads CASSLGGSGITYEQYF. In nucleotides, the CDR3 is TGTGCCAGCAGCTTAGGCGGTAGCGGTATAACCTACGAGCAGTACTTC.

The chain has TRBV10-2 and TRBJ1-1; tentative D call: TRBD1 (6 bases). Trimming removed 0 bases from V and 7 bases from J, with 21 bases in between. Germline CDR1 is WSHSY and CDR2 is SAAADI. The CDR3 spans 17 residues. The CDR3 nucleotides are TGCGCCAGCAGTGAGTCGCGGACAGTGCGGAAAACCTTTGAAGCTTTCTTT. Translated, it gives CASSESRTVRKTFEAFF.

The J gene is TRBJ2-5, the V gene TRBV19, with D perhaps TRBD1 or TRBD2 (5 bases each). Per germline, CDR1 LNHDA and CDR2 SQIVND (reference sequence). The CDR3 loop spans 12 amino acids. V dropped 9 bases and J dropped 5 bases, with 13 bases sitting between them. Here the CDR3 DNA reads TGTGCCAGCTCCAGGGACCGGGAGACCCAGTACTTC. It codes for CASSRDRETQYF.

The V gene is TRBV7-8, the J gene TRBJ2-1; perhaps TRBD2 as D (6 bases). Germline lookup yields CDR1 SGHVS and CDR2 FQNEAQ. The length of the CDR3 is 17 residues. V lost 5 bases to trimming and J lost 8 bases, with 25 bases between them. CDR3 region: CASSPGTGMVGRYEQFF. The CDR3 region has the DNA TGTGCCAGCAGCCCCGGGACGGGAATGGTGGGGAGGTATGAGCAGTTCTTC.